The clone carrying this T cell receptor (beta chain) has ten or more counts. Its antigen is not identified. Researchers took RNA transcripts and amplified the TCR beta CDR3 regions from them. HTBI primers were the set used in a first-round RT-PCR of the TCR CDR3. TCRdb reprocessed the multiplex PCR reads via MiXCR and lists one record per CDR3 protein. The repertoire holds over 300,000 distinct CDR3 sequences, approximately 15% seen once, with more than 9.5% in the top ten. The data are from a study of T cells in Graves' hyperthyroidism and ophthalmopathy. Whole-study findings and limits: Blood also showed most of the thyroid clonotypes that were expanded above 0.001.

The material sequenced was blood. This clonotype originated in a woman aged 55-70 years with Graves' hyperthyroidism.

The CDR3 bases are TGTGCCAGCAGTGATTGGTCGGGGGATAGCAATCAGCCCCAGCATTTT. This sequence encodes CASSDWSGDSNQPQHF. The chain employs TRBV2 and TRBJ1-5; possibly TRBD1 for D (5 bases). Germline values: CDR1 SNHLY, CDR2 FYNNEI. Trimming pared 3 bases from V and 0 bases from J, leaving 12 bases between. This CDR3 spans 16 amino acids.